In this sample, the clone carrying this TCR beta chain turned up a few times. The germline CDR1 and CDR2 sequences are SGHTA and FQGTGA. V was pared by 2 bases and J by 0 bases, with 9 bases between. The CDR3 length is 15 residues. The data originate from a study of blood T cell repertoires in COVID-19. Measured with immunoSEQ multiplex PCR; TCRdb has only the in-frame clones, and not every one. The table includes about 200,000 clones, roughly 84% detected once. The V and J genes are TRBV7-3 and TRBJ2-3, with D uncertain. The sequenced sample consisted of peripheral blood. This clonotype was sampled from a man over 45 with COVID-19, enrolled during active disease. CDR3 protein: CASSLLEASTDTQYF. CDR3 DNA: TGTGCCAGCAGCTTACTAGAGGCTAGCACAGATACGCAGTATTTT.